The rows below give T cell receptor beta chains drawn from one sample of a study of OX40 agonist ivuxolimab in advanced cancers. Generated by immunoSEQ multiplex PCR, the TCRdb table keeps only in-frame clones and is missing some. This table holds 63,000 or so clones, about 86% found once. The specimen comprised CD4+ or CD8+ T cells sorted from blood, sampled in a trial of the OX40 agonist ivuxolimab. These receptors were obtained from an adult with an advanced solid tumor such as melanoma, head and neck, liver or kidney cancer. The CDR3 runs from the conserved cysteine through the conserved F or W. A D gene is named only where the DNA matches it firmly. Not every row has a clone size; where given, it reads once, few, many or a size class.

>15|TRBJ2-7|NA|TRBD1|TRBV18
TGTGCCAGCTCACCTGCGGACAGGGGCTCCTACGAGCAGTACTTC
CASSPADRGSYEQYF
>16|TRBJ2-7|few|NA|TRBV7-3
TGTGCCAGCAGCCTCCGGGAAGGAGGGCTCACCTACGAGCAGTACTTC
CASSLREGGLTYEQYF
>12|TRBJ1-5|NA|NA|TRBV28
TGTGCCAGCACCATCCGCGCTCAGCCCCAGCATTTT
CASTIRAQPQHF
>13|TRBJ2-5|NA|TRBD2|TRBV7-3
TGTGCCAGCAGCCGCGGGAGTGAGGAGACCCAGTACTTC
CASSRGSEETQYF
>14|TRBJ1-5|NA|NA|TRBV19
TGTGCCAGTAGTATAGAGTGGAGGGACCAGCCCCAGCATTTT
CASSIEWRDQPQHF
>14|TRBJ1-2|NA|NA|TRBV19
TGTGCCAGTAGTTCGCCAGGGGCCGACTATGGCTACACCTTC
CASSSPGADYGYTF
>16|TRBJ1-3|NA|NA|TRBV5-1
TGCGCCAGCAGCTTGGCCCCGGGTTCCTCTGGAAACACCATATATTTT
CASSLAPGSSGNTIYF
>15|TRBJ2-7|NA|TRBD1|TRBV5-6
TGTGCCAGCAGTTATGGGACAGGCGTTACCTACGAGCAGTACTTC
CASSYGTGVTYEQYF
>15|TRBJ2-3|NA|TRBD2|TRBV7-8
TGTGCCAGCAACCACATAGCGGGGGGGCCCAATACGCAGTATTTT
CASNHIAGGPNTQYF
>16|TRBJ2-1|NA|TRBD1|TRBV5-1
TGCGCCAGCAGCCTCCGTACAGGGGGTGCTTACAATGAGCAGTTCTTC
CASSLRTGGAYNEQFF
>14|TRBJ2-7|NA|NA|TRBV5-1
TGCGCCAGCAGCTTGGTAGGGGGGGACTACGAGCAGTACTTC
CASSLVGGDYEQYF
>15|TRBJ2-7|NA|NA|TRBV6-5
TGTGCCAGCAGTTACGGTTCTCAGATCTACTACGAGCAGTACTTC
CASSYGSQIYYEQYF
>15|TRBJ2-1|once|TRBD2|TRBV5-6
TGTGCCAGCAGCTTTGGGAGGACTAGAAATACTCCGCAGTTCTTC
CASSFGRTRNTPQFF
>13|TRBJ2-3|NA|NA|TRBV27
TGTGCCAGCAGGGGGTCGGGGGCAGATACGCAGTATTTT
CASRGSGADTQYF
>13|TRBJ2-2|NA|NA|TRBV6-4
TGTGCCAGCAGTGACGATGGCGACGGGGAGCTGTTTTTT
CASSDDGDGELFF
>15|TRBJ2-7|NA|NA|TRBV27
TGTGCCAGCAGGGGGAATAGGGATTTCTCCTACGAGCAGTACTTC
CASRGNRDFSYEQYF
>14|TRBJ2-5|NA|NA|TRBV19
TGTGCCAGTAGTATAGACCAGGATGTTGGTTCCCAGTACTTC
CASSIDQDVGSQYF
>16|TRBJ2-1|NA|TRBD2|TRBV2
TGTGCCAGCAGTCTGTTAGCGGGAGGCGCTTACAATGAGCAGTTCTTC
CASSLLAGGAYNEQFF
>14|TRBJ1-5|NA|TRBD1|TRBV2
TGTGCCAGCAGTGGGGACAGGGGCAATCAGCCCCAGCATTTT
CASSGDRGNQPQHF
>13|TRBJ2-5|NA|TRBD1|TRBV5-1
TGCGCCAGCAGCCCAGGGGGCGAAGAGACCCAGTACTTC
CASSPGGEETQYF
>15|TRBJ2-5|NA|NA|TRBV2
TGTGCCAGCAGTGTGAACCCGACAGCCCAAGAGACCCAGTACTTC
CASSVNPTAQETQYF
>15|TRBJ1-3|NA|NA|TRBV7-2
TGTGCCAGCAGCTTGGGCTCAGGGTCTGGAAACACCATATATTTT
CASSLGSGSGNTIYF
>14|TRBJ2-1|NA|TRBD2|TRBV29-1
TGCAGCGTTGAAGGAGGCGGGAGCTGGAATGAGCAGTTCTTC
CSVEGGGSWNEQFF
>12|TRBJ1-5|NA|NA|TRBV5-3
TGTGCCAGAAGCTTGGCTTATCAGCCCCAGCATTTT
CARSLAYQPQHF
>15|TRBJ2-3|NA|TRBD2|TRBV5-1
TGCGCCAGCAGCTTCGGGACTAGCGGGCCAGATACGCAGTATTTT
CASSFGTSGPDTQYF
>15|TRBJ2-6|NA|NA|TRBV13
TGTGCCAGCAGCACCCGGACAGCTGGGGCCAACGTCCTGACTTTC
CASSTRTAGANVLTF
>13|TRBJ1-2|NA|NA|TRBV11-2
TGTGCCAGCAGCCGTCCGGGTGCCTATGGCTACACCTTC
CASSRPGAYGYTF
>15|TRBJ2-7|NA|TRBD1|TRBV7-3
TGTGCCAGCAGCTTAATTGCAGGGGGCGAGGCCGAGCAGTACTTC
CASSLIAGGEAEQYF
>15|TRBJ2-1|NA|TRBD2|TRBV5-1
TGCGCCAGCAGGGTCAGCGGGAGCTCCTACAATGAGCAGTTCTTC
CASRVSGSSYNEQFF
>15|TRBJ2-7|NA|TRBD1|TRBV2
TGTGCCAGCAGCGCGGACAGGGGGAGCATCTACGAGCAGTACTTC
CASSADRGSIYEQYF
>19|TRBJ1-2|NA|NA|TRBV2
TGTGCCAGCAGTGAATATCGTTCTGGTACTCTTCTGAGGAACTATGGCTACACCTTC
CASSEYRSGTLLRNYGYTF
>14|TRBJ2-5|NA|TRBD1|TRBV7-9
TGTGCCAGCAGCTTAGTCCAGGGGGCGGAGACCCAGTACTTC
CASSLVQGAETQYF
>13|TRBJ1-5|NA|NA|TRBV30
TGTGCCTTCGCGGAGGATAGCAATCAGCCCCAGCATTTT
CAFAEDSNQPQHF